This entry describes one TCR beta chain. V shed 4 bases and J 1 base; nucleotides not matched to a gene: 3. This CDR3 is 14 amino acids long. The V gene's germline CDR1 is SGDLS and CDR2 YYNGEE. The data were taken from a study of shared clonotypes between healthy human individuals. Background on the study: Contributing individuals were a couple of females and a few males aged 18 to 49.

This table comes from immunoSEQ multiplex PCR, and its TCRdb copy is limited to in-frame clones, with some not included. The sample lists some 1.1 million clones, roughly 80% occurring once. This clonotype was obtained from a man between 18 and 35 years old in good health. Some clones in this sample may be carry-over from other donors' samples. This chain uses TRBV9 with TRBJ2-5; 8 positions match TRBD1. Sequencing was done on a sample of memory CD4+ T cells from PBMCs. Subset: CD45RA-negative fraction. The CDR3 bases are TGTGCCAGCAGCCTGACAGGGGTCCAAGAGACCCAGTACTTC. Its protein is CASSLTGVQETQYF.